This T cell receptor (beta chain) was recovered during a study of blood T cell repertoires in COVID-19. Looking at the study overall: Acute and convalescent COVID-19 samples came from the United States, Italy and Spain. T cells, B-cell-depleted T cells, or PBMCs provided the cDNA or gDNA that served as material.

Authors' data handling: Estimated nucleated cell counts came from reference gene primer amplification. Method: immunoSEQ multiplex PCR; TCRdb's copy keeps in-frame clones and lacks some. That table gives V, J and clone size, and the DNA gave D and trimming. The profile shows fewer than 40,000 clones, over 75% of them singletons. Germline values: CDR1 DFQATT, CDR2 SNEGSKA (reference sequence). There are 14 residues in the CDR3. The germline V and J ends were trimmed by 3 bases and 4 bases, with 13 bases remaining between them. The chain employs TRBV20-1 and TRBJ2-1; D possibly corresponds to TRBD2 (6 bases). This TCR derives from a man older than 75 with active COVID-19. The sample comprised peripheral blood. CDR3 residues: CSASGGAGYNEQFF. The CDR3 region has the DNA TGCAGTGCTAGTGGCGGGGCGGGTTACAATGAGCAGTTCTTC.